This TCR beta chain was recovered during a study of neurological immune-mediated disorders. In the study overall: Relapsing-remitting forms accounted for about 90% of the roughly 34 multiple sclerosis patients and secondary progressive forms for 3.

Time point: longitudinal time-point 1 (baseline). For the unsorted libraries, 2 million PBMCs stored at -80 C served as input. The cDNA was generated through 5'RACE incorporating 10-nucleotide random UMIs. The output of every sequencing run exceeded 190 million TCR-beta sequences, derived from 15-18 subjects. Using its own MiXCR run on the 5' RACE reads, TCRdb lists one record per CDR3 protein. This table holds approximately 37,000 distinct CDR3 sequences, around 3.1% found once. This clonotype was seen ten or more times. The receptor was isolated from a woman aged 55-70 years with multiple sclerosis. Source material: PBMCs.

The CDR3 reads CSVKLTSGGAFF. In DNA form, the CDR3 reads TGCAGTGTAAAATTGACTAGCGGGGGAGCGTTCTTC. The rearrangement links TRBV20-1 to TRBJ2-1; TRBD2 aligns across 12 bases. This CDR3 region has 12 residues. The germline CDR1 and CDR2 sequences are DFQATT and SNEGSKA (reference sequence). The V segment lost 7 bases and the J segment 15 bases; nucleotides outside the gene matches: 10.